The 9 T cell receptor beta chains listed next were all sequenced from one sample in a study of resident and recirculating memory T cells in vitiligo. The table came from immunoSEQ multiplex PCR; TCRdb's copy has only in-frame clones and leaves some out. Here the sample spans tens of thousands of clones, about nine tenths being singletons. Sample: blood. These receptors all come from a male donor with vitiligo.

The chain carries TRBV6-1 and TRBJ1-5; D call uncertain. Germline loops: CDR1 MNHNS, CDR2 SASEGT. The germline V and J ends were trimmed by 2 bases and 3 bases, with 14 bases remaining between them. The CDR3 sequence is 16 residues long. The CDR3 region has the DNA TGTGCCAGCAGTGAATTTGATCTGAGGAACAATCAGCCCCAGCATTTT. It translates to CASSEFDLRNNQPQHF.

This rearrangement joins TRBV14 to TRBJ1-1, with 8 bases fitting TRBD1. The CDR3 runs to 15 residues. Trimming removed 3 bases from V and 4 bases from J; junction bases left unmatched: 7. Germline CDR1 is SGHDN and CDR2 is FVKESK. The CDR3 DNA reads TGTGCCAGCAGCCATAGCAGGGGGCGGGCCACTGAAGCTTTCTTT. Translation: CASSHSRGRATEAFF.

The chain carries TRBV4-2 and TRBJ2-1, with 9 bases matching TRBD1. Germline V gives CDR1 LGHNA, CDR2 YNFKEQ. This CDR3 comprises 16 residues. The V segment lost 5 bases and the J segment 4 bases; nucleotides outside the gene matches: 9. The CDR3 sequence: CASSSRQGDGYNEQFF. The CDR3, as DNA: TGTGCCAGCAGCTCCCGACAGGGGGACGGGTACAATGAGCAGTTCTTC.

The J gene is TRBJ1-4, the V gene TRBV28, with a weak D call TRBD1 (6 bases). Germline values: CDR1 MDHEN, CDR2 SYDVKM. With 2 bases removed from V and 2 bases from J, the gap between germline ends came to 12 bases. The CDR3 loop spans 16 amino acids. Here the CDR3 reads CASSLRGLGTNEKLFF. DNA of the CDR3: TGTGCCAGCAGTTTAAGGGGGTTGGGGACTAATGAAAAACTGTTTTTT.

V is TRBV5-1 and J is TRBJ2-7; D is perhaps TRBD2 (5 bases). V lost 2 bases and J 5 bases, leaving 11 bases between the germline ends. Germline values: CDR1 SGHRS, CDR2 YFSETQ. The CDR3 loop spans 13 amino acids. The CDR3 bases are TGCGCCAGCAGCTTCGCCAGCGGCCACGAGCAGTACTTC. Translating it yields CASSFASGHEQYF.

The V gene is TRBV5-1, the J gene TRBJ2-7, with a tentative D call TRBD2 (6 bases). Germline CDR1 is SGHRS and CDR2 is YFSETQ. V was cut by 3 bases and J by 6 bases, with 13 bases left in between. CDR3 length equals 13 residues. CDR3 DNA sequence: TGCGCCAGCAGCTCTGGCGGGAATGTCGAGCAGTACTTC. Amino acids: CASSSGGNVEQYF.

The V gene is TRBV5-6, the J gene TRBJ2-1; 8 bases match TRBD2. V gave up 4 bases and J gave up 7 bases; unmatched junction bases: 13. Germline V gene lookup returns CDR1 SGHDT and CDR2 YYEEEE. The CDR3 is 16 residues long. The CDR3 nucleotides are TGTGCCAGCAGCCCGGGCGTGGCTAGCGGGCTGAATGAGCAGTTCTTC. Translating gives CASSPGVASGLNEQFF. Together with reference TRBV5-6 and TRBJ2-1, the CDR3 gives the full variable domain: DAGVTQSPTHLIKTRGQQVTLRCSPKSGHDTVSWYQQALGQGPQFIFQYYEEEERQRGNFPDRFSGHQFPNYSSELNVNALLLGDSALYLCASSPGVASGLNEQFFGPGTRLTVL.

The rearrangement uses TRBV6-1 and TRBJ2-2, with 9 positions matching TRBD1. Per the germline V gene, CDR1 is MNHNS and CDR2 is SASEGT. This CDR3 spans 15 amino acids. J was trimmed by 6 bases and V by 6 bases; bases with no gene match: 8. The CDR3 DNA reads as TGTGCCAGCAGATCGGGACAGGGATCTCCCGGGGAGCTGTTTTTT. This encodes CASRSGQGSPGELFF.

V gene TRBV11-1 combines with J gene TRBJ2-7, with a weak D call TRBD2 (5 bases). V was clipped by 4 bases and J by 2 bases, with 18 bases between them. CDR1 and CDR2 from the germline V gene are SGHAT and FQDESV (reference sequence). This CDR3 comprises 16 residues. CDR3 nucleotide sequence: TGTGCCAGCAGCTCCCCGATAGCGTCGGGGACCTACGAGCAGTACTTC. Translation: CASSSPIASGTYEQYF.